The T cell receptor (beta chain) described here comes from a study of blood T cell repertoires in COVID-19. This clone is a singleton in its sample. TCRdb's table, derived via immunoSEQ multiplex PCR, lists solely in-frame clones and lacks some. The table records some 300,000 clones, 88% of them present only once. J lost 7 bases, V lost 4 bases, and 7 bases had no gene match. CDR3 length: 15 residues. Germline V lookup: CDR1 SGHTA, CDR2 FQGNSA. The sequenced sample consisted of PBMCs or T cells enriched from blood (not recorded which). The TCR was taken from a woman aged 25 to 39 who had recovered from COVID-19. J is TRBJ1-6 and V is TRBV7-2; 7 positions agree with TRBD1. CDR3 sequence (DNA): TGTGCCAGCAGCTCCTCCGGGACAGTGAATTCACCCCTCCACTTT. Translated: CASSSSGTVNSPLHF.